The T cell receptor (beta chain) described here comes from a study of blood T cell repertoires in COVID-19. Study as a whole: Samples taken during acute and convalescent COVID-19 were collected in the United States, Italy and Spain. T cells, B-cell-depleted T cells, or PBMCs provided the cDNA or gDNA that served as material.

The length of the CDR3 is 17 residues. Germline lookup yields CDR1 MGHRA and CDR2 YSYEKL. V dropped 4 bases and J dropped 5; count of bases not matched to a gene: 16. Original data processing: Cell counts per sample came from amplifying reference gene primers. The data were produced by immunoSEQ multiplex PCR, yet TCRdb's version contains in-frame clones alone and is incomplete. V, J and clone size are taken as reported in that table, and D and trimming were inferred from the DNA itself. Of roughly 150,000 clones in the sample, around 84% are singletons; the top ten hold 5%. The rearrangement uses TRBV4-1 and TRBJ2-5; 7 bases line up with TRBD2. The TCR was taken from a woman in her 50s with acute or convalescent COVID-19. The sample consisted of peripheral blood. This chain's CDR3 is CASSRLPSGKVAETQYF. The CDR3 coding sequence is TGCGCCAGCAGCCGACTTCCTAGCGGTAAAGTTGCGGAGACCCAGTACTTC.